The clone carrying this T cell receptor beta chain was counted ten times or more. The germline V and J ends were trimmed by 5 bases and 4 bases, with 11 bases remaining between them. The CDR3 consists of 14 residues. Germline V gene lookup returns CDR1 SGHAT and CDR2 FQNNGV. This specimen comes from a study of T cells in Graves' hyperthyroidism and ophthalmopathy. Not enrolled were patients with uncontrolled infection, other autoimmune disease, pregnancy or lactation. TCR beta CDR3 regions were amplified from RNA. Initially, a first-round RT-PCR of the TCR CDR3 employed the HTBI primer set. One entry per CDR3 protein, called by TCRdb with MiXCR from the multiplex PCR reads. The sample includes approximately 600,000 distinct CDR3 sequences, over 12% seen only once; the top ten take roughly 6.9%.

Sequences were obtained from blood. This sequence originates from a woman aged 18-29 years with Graves' ophthalmopathy. The gene calls are TRBV11-2 and TRBJ2-2, with a tentative D call TRBD1 (6 bases). The CDR3 loop reads CASSTRGGTGELFF. CDR3 sequence (DNA): TGTGCCAGCAGCACACGAGGGGGCACCGGGGAGCTGTTTTTT.